A single sample is the source of the 4 T cell receptor beta chains below, sequenced in a study of cytomegalovirus exposure and HLA in healthy donors. The PCR had 60 Vbeta and 13 Jbeta primers. Measured with immunoSEQ multiplex PCR; TCRdb has only the in-frame clones, and not every one. The sample lists about 160,000 clones; 80% to 85% were seen once. Sequencing used PBMCs. The receptor set was obtained from a man aged 25 to 45 in good health and CMV-seronegative.

As regards this clone: One junction end disagrees with the germline gene, perhaps due to a read error. V gene TRBV9 combines with J gene TRBJ1-2; no firm D call. The CDR3 has 12 amino acids. Germline CDR1 is SGDLS and CDR2 is YYNGEE. Here the CDR3 reads CASNVVGDSYTF. Written as DNA, the CDR3 is TGTGCCAGCAACGTAGTTGGAGATAGCTACACCTTC. Looking up the rest from reference TRBV9 and TRBJ1-2 gives the full variable domain: DSGVTQTPKHLITATGQRVTLRCSPRSGDLSVYWYQQSLDQGLQFLIQYYNGEERAKGNILERFSAQQFPDLHSELNLSSLELGDSALYFCASNVVGDSYTFGSGTRLTVV.

The V call is TRBV12-5, the J call TRBJ2-3, with 9 bases matching TRBD1. This CDR3 is built from 15 residues. Germline V gene lookup returns CDR1 LGHNT and CDR2 FRNRAP. V lost 6 bases, J lost 2 bases, and 6 bases stayed unmatched. CDR3 sequence reads: CASGTGTGYTDTQYF. The CDR3 region has the DNA TGTGCTAGTGGAACCGGGACAGGGTACACAGATACGCAGTATTTT.

This clone was counted a single time. The rearrangement joins TRBV2 to TRBJ1-2; 7 positions match TRBD1. Trimming removed 4 bases from V and 0 bases from J; junction bases left unmatched: 14. Germline CDR1 reads SNHLY; CDR2 reads FYNNEI. The CDR3 spans 18 residues. The CDR3 region is CASSGGQVGGGANYGYTF. The CDR3 region has the DNA TGTGCCAGCAGTGGAGGACAGGTTGGGGGAGGTGCTAACTATGGCTACACCTTC.

The chain joins TRBV13 to TRBJ1-2; 8 nucleotides line up with TRBD1. The V and J ends lost 5 bases and 9 bases, in that order; junction bases with no gene match: 11. The CDR3 has 14 residues. The germline V gene has CDR1 PRHDT and CDR2 FYEKMQ (reference sequence). CDR3 in amino acids: CASSQEGQGGSYTF. DNA of the CDR3: TGTGCCAGCAGCCAAGAAGGACAGGGCGGAAGCTACACCTTC.